This T cell receptor beta chain emerged from a study of CD8+ T cells in alopecia areata. With respect to this clone: Its antigen is unidentified.

Extraction and reverse transcription of RNA yielded cDNA as the sequencing template. Sequenced by immunoSEQ multiplex PCR; TCRdb stores in-frame clones only, minus some. In the table there are some 220,000 clones, more than 45% of which are singletons. Treatment meaning: oral pan-JAK inhibitor, 5-10 mg twice daily. Peripheral blood samples and lesional scalp punch biopsies were obtained from alopecia areata patients. The CDR3 contains 16 residues. Germline V gives CDR1 LGHNA, CDR2 YSLEER. J gave up 9 bases and V 0 bases, and 7 bases lay outside the gene matches. Findings and caveats of the study: Having one nonresponder leaves uncertain how baseline CD8+ expansion relates to response.

The sequence was collected from a human donor with alopecia areata. Specimen: CD4+ T cells sorted from blood, collected at week 4, from a patient treated with tofacitinib. The rearrangement links TRBV4-3 to TRBJ1-6; 8 bases fit TRBD1. In nucleotides, the CDR3 is TGCGCCAGCAGCCAAGATAGTGGACAGGGTAGTTCACCCCTCCACTTT. Translated, it gives CASSQDSGQGSSPLHF.